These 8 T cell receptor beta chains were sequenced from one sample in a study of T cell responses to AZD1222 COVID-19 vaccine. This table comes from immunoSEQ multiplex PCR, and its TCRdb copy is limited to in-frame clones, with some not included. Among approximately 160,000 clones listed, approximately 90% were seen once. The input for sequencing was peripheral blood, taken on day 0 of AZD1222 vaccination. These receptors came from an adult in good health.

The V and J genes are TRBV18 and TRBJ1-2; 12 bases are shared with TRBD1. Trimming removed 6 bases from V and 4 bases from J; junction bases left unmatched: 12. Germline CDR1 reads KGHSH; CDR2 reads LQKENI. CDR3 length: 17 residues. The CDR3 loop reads CASSPGTGGQIGYGYTF. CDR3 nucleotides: TGTGCCAGCTCCCCGGGGACAGGGGGCCAGATAGGCTATGGCTACACCTTC.

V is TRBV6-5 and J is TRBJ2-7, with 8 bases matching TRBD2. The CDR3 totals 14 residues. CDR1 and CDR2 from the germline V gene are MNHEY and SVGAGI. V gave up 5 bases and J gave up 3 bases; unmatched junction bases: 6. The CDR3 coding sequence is TGTGCCAGCAGTATAGGACTAGCCAGCTACGAGCAGTACTTC. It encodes CASSIGLASYEQYF.

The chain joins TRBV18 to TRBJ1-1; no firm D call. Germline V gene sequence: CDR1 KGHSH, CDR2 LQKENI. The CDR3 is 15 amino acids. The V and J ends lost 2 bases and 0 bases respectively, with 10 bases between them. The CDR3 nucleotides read TGTGCCAGCTCACCAGCACGCAGCATGAACACTGAAGCTTTCTTT. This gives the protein CASSPARSMNTEAFF.

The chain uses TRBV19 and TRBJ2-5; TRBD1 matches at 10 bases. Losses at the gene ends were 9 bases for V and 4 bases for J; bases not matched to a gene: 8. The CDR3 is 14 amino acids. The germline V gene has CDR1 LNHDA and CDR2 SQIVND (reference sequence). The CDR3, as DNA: TGTGCCAGCACTAGGACAGGGGGGGGAGAGACCCAGTACTTC. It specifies CASTRTGGGETQYF.

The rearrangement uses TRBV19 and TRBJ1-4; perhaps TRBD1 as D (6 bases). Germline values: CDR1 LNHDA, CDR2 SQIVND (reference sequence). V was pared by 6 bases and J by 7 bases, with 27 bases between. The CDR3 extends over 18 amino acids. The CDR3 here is CASRIGSLGTSRSEKLFF. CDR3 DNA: TGTGCCAGTAGGATTGGGTCTCTAGGGACATCAAGGAGTGAAAAACTGTTTTTT.

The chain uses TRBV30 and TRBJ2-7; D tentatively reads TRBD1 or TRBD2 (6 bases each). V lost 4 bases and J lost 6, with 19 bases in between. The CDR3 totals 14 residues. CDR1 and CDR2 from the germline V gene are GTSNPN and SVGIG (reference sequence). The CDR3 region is CAWKLGGQGIEQYF. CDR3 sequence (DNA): TGTGCCTGGAAGTTGGGGGGCCAGGGTATCGAGCAGTACTTC.

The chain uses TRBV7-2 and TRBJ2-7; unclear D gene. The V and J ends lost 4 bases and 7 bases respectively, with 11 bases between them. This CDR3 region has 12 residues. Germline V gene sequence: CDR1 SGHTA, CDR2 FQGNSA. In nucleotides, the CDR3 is TGTGCCAGCAGCTCCAAGCCCTTTGAGCAGTACTTC. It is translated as CASSSKPFEQYF.

The CDR3 sequence: CASRFRGGVDTEAFF. The DNA of the CDR3 is TGTGCCAGCAGATTCAGGGGAGGGGTGGACACTGAAGCTTTCTTT. The V call is TRBV7-2, the J call TRBJ1-1; possibly TRBD1 for D (6 bases). V lost 6 bases and J 3 bases, leaving 17 bases between the germline ends. Germline CDR1 SGHTA, CDR2 FQGNSA. CDR3 length: 15 residues. Full variable domain (rest looked up from reference TRBV7-2 and TRBJ1-1): GAGVSQSPSNKVTEKGKDVELRCDPISGHTALYWYRQSLGQGLEFLIYFQGNSAPDKSGLPSDRFSAERTGGSVSTLTIQRTQQEDSAVYLCASRFRGGVDTEAFFGQGTRLTVV.